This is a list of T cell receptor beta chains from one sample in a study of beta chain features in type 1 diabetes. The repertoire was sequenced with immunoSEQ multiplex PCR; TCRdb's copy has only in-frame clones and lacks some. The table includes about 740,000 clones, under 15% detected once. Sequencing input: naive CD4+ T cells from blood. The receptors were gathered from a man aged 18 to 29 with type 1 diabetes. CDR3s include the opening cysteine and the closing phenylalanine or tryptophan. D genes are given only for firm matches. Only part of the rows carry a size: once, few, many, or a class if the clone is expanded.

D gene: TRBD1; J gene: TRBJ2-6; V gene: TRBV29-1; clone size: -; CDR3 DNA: TGCAGCGTCGGACAGGGATATGCTGGGGGGGCCAACGTCCTGACTTTC; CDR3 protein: CSVGQGYAGGANVLTF
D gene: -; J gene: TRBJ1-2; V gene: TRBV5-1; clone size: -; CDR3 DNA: TGCGCCAGCAGCGGGGAGCTCTATGGCTACACCTTC; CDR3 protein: CASSGELYGYTF
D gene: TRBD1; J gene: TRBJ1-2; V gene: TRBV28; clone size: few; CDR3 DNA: TGTGCCAGCAGCGCCGGGACAGGGGCTAACTATGGCTACACCTTC; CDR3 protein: CASSAGTGANYGYTF
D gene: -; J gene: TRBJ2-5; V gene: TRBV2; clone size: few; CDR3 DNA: TGTGCCAGCAGTGAAGGCCTAGAAGAGACCCAGTACTTC; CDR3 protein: CASSEGLEETQYF
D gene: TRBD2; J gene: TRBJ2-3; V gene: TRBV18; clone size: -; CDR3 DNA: TGTGCCAGCTCACCCCCGGCTAGCGGAACAGATACGCAGTATTTT; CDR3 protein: CASSPPASGTDTQYF
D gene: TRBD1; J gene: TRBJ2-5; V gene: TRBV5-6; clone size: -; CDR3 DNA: TGTGCCAGCAGCTCTACAGGGGTGGAGACCCAGTACTTC; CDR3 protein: CASSSTGVETQYF
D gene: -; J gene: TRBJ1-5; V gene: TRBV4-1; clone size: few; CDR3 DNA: TGCGCCAGCAGCCGAAACCAACCAGGCGGTGGTCAGCCCCAGCATTTT; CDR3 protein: CASSRNQPGGGQPQHF
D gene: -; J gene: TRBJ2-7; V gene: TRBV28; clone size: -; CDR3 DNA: TGTGCCAGCGGTGCGAGGAGCTCCTACGAGCAGTACTTC; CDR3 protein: CASGARSSYEQYF
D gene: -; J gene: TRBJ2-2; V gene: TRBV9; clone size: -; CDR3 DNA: TGTGCCAGCAGCGCCCTACAGGGTTCAGGGGCCGGGGAGCTGTTTTTT; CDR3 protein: CASSALQGSGAGELFF
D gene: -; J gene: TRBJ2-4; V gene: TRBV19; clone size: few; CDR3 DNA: TGTGCCAGTAGTATGGTTGGGTCAGTAGCCAAAAACATTCAGTACTTC; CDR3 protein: CASSMVGSVAKNIQYF
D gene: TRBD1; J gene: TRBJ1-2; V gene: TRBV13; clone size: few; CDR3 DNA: TGTGCCAGCAGCTTAGGCAGGGGGGAGCTTCCGAACTATGGCTACACCTTC; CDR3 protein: CASSLGRGELPNYGYTF
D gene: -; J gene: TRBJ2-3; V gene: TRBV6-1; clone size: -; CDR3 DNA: TGTGCCAGCAGTGAATTAGCTGGGCAAACTAGCACAGATACGCAGTATTTT; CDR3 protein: CASSELAGQTSTDTQYF
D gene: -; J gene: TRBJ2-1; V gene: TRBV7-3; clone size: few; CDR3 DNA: TGTGCCAGCAGCTTAAAAGGACCGACTACTGAGCAGTTCTTC; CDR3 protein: CASSLKGPTTEQFF
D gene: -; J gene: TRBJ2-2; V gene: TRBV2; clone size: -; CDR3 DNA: TGTGCCAGCAGTGAACGTACGAACACCGGGGAGCTGTTTTTT; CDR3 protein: CASSERTNTGELFF
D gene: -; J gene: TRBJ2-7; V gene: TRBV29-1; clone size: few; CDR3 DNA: TGCAGCGCCCTGGACAGCCAGAGTTCCTACGAGCAGTACTTC; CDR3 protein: CSALDSQSSYEQYF
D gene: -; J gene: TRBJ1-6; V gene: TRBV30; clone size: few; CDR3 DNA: TGTGCCTGGAGTGTACAGGCCCCATGGGGGGTTCTTAATTCACCCCTCCACTTT; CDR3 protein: CAWSVQAPWGVLNSPLHF
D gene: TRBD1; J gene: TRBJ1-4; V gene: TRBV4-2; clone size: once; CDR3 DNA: TGTGCCAGCAGCCAAACCTCGGACAGGGGCGATGAAAAACTGTTTTTT; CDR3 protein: CASSQTSDRGDEKLFF
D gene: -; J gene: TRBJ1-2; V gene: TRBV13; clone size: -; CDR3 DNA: TGTGCCAGCAGCTTAGGAGGGGTTGGCTACACCTTC; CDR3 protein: CASSLGGVGYTF
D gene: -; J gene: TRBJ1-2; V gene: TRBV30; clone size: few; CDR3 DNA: TGTGCCTGGAGTGGAGGCGGGGGTGGCTACACCTTC; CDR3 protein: CAWSGGGGGYTF
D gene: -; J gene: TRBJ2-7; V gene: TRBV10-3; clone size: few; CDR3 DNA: TGTGCCTCCCGACCCACCGGGAGCGAGCAGTACTTC; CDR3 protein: CASRPTGSEQYF
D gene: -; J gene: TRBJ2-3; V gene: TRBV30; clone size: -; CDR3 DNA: TGTGCCTGGAGTGTACAAAGGGTCCTAGTGGGGGGCCTTAGCACAGATACGCAGTATTTT; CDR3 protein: CAWSVQRVLVGGLSTDTQYF
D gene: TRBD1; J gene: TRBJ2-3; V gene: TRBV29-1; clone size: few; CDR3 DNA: TGCAGCGTTGCGGGGACAGGGGCAGATACGCAGTATTTT; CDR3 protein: CSVAGTGADTQYF
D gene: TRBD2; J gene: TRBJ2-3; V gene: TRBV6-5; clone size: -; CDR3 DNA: TGTGCCAGCAGTTACCGACTAGCGGGGGACACAGATACGCAGTATTTT; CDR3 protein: CASSYRLAGDTDTQYF
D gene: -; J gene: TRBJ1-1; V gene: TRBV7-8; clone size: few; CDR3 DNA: TGTGCCAGCAGCTATGCGGCGGCCACTGAAGCTTTCTTT; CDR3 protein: CASSYAAATEAFF
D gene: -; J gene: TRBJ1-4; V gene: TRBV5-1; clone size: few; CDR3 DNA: TGCGCCAGCAGCTCCAAGGGGGACGACGATGAAAAACTGTTTTTT; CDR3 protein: CASSSKGDDDEKLFF
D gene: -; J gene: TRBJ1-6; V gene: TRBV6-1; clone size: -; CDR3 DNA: TGTGCCAGCGTCGCGCGATACTATAATTCACCCCTCCACTTT; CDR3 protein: CASVARYYNSPLHF
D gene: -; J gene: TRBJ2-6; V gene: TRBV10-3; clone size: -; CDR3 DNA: TGTGCCATCAGTGGTCGGGAATCTGGGGCCAACGTCCTGACTTTC; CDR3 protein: CAISGRESGANVLTF
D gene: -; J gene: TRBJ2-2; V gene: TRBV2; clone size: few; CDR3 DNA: TGTGCCAGCAGTGATTGGGAGAACACCGGGGAGCTGTTTTTT; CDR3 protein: CASSDWENTGELFF
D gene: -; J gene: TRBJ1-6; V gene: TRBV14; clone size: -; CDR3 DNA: TGTGCCAGCAGCCTGGTACAAGGCGGCTGGGGAGATTCACCCCTCCACTTT; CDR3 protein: CASSLVQGGWGDSPLHF
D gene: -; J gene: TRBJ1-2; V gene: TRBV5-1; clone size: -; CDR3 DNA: TGCGCCAGCAGCTTGGTCGAAACAAGTGGCTACACCTTC; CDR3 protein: CASSLVETSGYTF
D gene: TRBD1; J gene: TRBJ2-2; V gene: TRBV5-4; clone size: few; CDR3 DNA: TGTGCCAGCAGCTTGCAGGGGGCGGGGAACACCGGGGAGCTGTTTTTT; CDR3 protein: CASSLQGAGNTGELFF
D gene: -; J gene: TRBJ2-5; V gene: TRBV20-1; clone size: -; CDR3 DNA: TGCAGTGCTAGTGTTGTTTTGTCCCAGTACTTC; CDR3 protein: CSASVVLSQYF
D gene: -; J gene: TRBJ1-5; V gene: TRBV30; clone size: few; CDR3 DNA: TGTGCCTGGAGTGTGGCCGGGGGCGAAGATCAGCCCCAGCATTTT; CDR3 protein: CAWSVAGGEDQPQHF
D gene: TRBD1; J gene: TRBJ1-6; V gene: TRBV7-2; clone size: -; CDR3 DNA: TGTGCCAGCAGCTTAGCAGGGACAGCGCGGAATTCACCCCTCCACTTT; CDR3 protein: CASSLAGTARNSPLHF
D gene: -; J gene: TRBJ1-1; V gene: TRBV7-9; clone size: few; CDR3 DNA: TGTGCCAGCAGCTTAGGGACGGATCGAGAAGCTTTCTTT; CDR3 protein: CASSLGTDREAFF
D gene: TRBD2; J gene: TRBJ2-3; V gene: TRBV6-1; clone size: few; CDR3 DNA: TGTGCCAGCGGAAGCGGGGGGGAGGTGGAAACGCAGTATTTT; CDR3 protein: CASGSGGEVETQYF
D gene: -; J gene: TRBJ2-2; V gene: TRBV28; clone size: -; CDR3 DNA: TGTGCCAGCAGATCAACGGCAGTGTATCCCGGGGAGCTGTTTTTT; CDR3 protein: CASRSTAVYPGELFF
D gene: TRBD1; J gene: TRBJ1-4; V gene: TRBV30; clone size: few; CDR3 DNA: TGTGCCTGGAGTCCCGGGGGGACAGTGGGCGAAAAACTGTTTTTT; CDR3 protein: CAWSPGGTVGEKLFF
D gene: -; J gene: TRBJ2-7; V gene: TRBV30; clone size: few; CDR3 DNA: TGTGCCTGGAGTGGACAAGTGGTCTACGAGCAGTACTTC; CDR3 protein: CAWSGQVVYEQYF
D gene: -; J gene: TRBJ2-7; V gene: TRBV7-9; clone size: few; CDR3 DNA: TGTGCCAGCAGCTATCACTACGAGCAGTACTTC; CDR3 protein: CASSYHYEQYF